The clone carrying this T cell receptor beta chain was recorded at least ten times. Its target is unknown. Described time point: persistent/refractory GD, antithyroid drugs over 5 years with positive TRAb. Making the TCR library involved RNA that had been extracted from PBMCs. The sample originates from a study of regulatory T cells in long-lasting Graves disease. Study-level results: TRBV28, TRBJ1-2 and TRBJ2-5 emerged as the favored segments in persistent disease. The TCR repertoire of persistent Graves' patients was less diverse than that of newly diagnosed ones.

Trimming took 8 bases from V and 1 from J, leaving 12 bases between them. CDR1 is MNHNS and CDR2 is SASEGT in the germline V gene. The length of the CDR3 is 13 residues. HTBI primers from iRepertoire and Arm-PCR of CDR3 regions yielded the TCR beta libraries. Using its own MiXCR run on the multiplex PCR reads, TCRdb lists one record per CDR3 protein. Among roughly 500,000 distinct CDR3 sequences listed, 20% were seen once. Here the sequenced sample was peripheral blood mononuclear cells (PBMCs), taken when the disease was refractory, from a patient treated with antithyroid drugs. V and J are TRBV6-1 and TRBJ2-7; D is tentatively TRBD1 or TRBD2 (5 bases each). The TCR comes from a female donor with Graves disease. The chain's CDR3 is CASVTEGSYEQYF. In DNA form, the CDR3 reads TGTGCCAGCGTGACTGAGGGGTCCTACGAGCAGTACTTC.